One T cell receptor (beta chain) is described in this entry. This clonotype was recorded a few times. Its specific antigen is unknown. No base quality values were provided; no much bigger clone lies one nucleotide off. Donors were a few dozen systemically healthy Caucasian individuals from Russia aged roughly 6 to 95 years. Around 10 milliliters of peripheral blood were drawn from each donor into EDTA-treated Vacutainer tubes. Ficoll-Paque density-gradient centrifugation was used to isolate PBMCs, with at least 7 million obtained per sample. Trizol reagent was used to extract total RNA from the PBMCs, yielding at least 6 micrograms per sample. The percentages of naive CD45RAhigh/CD27high T cells were determined by flow cytometry on a PBMC aliquot from every donor. This sample was included in a study of blood T cells in healthy people across ages (dated by TCRdb to the mid-2010s). At the level of the whole study: In model experiments, template switching captured roughly one uniquely barcoded TCR beta cDNA molecule for every two T cells. To track age-related changes in TCR beta repertoire diversity, the study relied on deep sequencing normalized with unique cDNA molecular identifiers. Donors were grouped into four age groups: young (average 16 years), middle-aged (under 40), aged (over 55) and long-lived (about 82). To avoid experimental bias, donors of different ages were randomly spread across the sequencing lanes. The study analyzed two additional independent replicas of 1 million unique cDNA reads from the same blood draw for two donors, one aged 18 to 29 and one aged 80 or older. General study outcomes and caveats: Compared with the aged group, the long-lived group had more naive CD4+ T cells, fewer expanded clones and increased TCR diversity, suggesting age selection. There was a strong correlation between observed TCR beta diversity and the percentage of naive T cells measured by flow cytometry. Because profiling used bulk unsorted PBMCs, naive and antigen-experienced compartments could not be compared conclusively. The CMV infection status of donors was not known, potentially confounding age-related changes in expanded clonotypes. Observed TCR beta diversity per million T cells fell roughly linearly with age, and a significant reduction was already apparent by age around 39. Estimates of total diversity from one million sequenced T cells were regarded as lower bounds and underestimates.

Receptor libraries were prepared by 5' RACE. TCRdb lists the instrument as Illumina HiSeq 2500. The second PCR ran for roughly 6 to 11 cycles and used a J-beta primer mix along with a sample-barcoded 5' primer. Each TCR beta cDNA molecule received a unique molecular identifier from a template-switch 5' adaptor carrying 12 random nucleotides. Each sample yielded at least 3 million CDR3-containing paired-end reads. All of the RNA was converted into first-strand cDNA using the Mint cDNA synthesis kit, with a TRBC-specific oligonucleotide serving as the primer. Following uracil-DNA glycosylase treatment, a first 18-cycle PCR with universal primers M1SS and BC2_uni_R was performed on all cDNA. Processing in the source paper ran as follows. Each sample was normalized by randomly selecting 1 million high-quality reads, each carrying a distinct molecular identifier. Instead of being binned into consensus sequences, reads with shared molecular identifiers were discarded. CDR3 identification, clonotype clustering and error correction used MiTCR with a Q25 quality threshold and the strictest error-elimination algorithm. A nonparametric unseen species model with Euler transformation was used to estimate lower-bound total TCR beta diversity. Starting from the raw public reads, TCRdb applied fastp trimming at Q25, assembled clones with MiXCR and retained in-frame beta chains. Records with the same CDR3 protein are collapsed into one entry carrying the most frequent genes and DNA. These V and J calls are TCRdb output, not the study's own analysis. The sample table contains around 1.5 million distinct CDR3 sequences; only one count was recorded for 34% of them. In total, the top ten clones hold over 9% of the sample.

Trimmed from V: 4 bases; trimmed from J: 5 bases; junction bases lacking a gene match: 10. Sequences DFQATT (CDR1) and SNEGSKA (CDR2) are obtained from the germline V gene (reference sequence). The CDR3 runs 16 residues from the cysteine to the phenylalanine. This entry keeps only the CDR3 DNA: 48 bases, framed from base 1. Sequencing input: blood. This chain joins TRBV20-1 to TRBJ2-7, with 14 junctional bases fitting TRBD2. The clonotype comes from a woman under 40 in good health. CDR3 region: CSAKKTSGGAGNEQYF. The DNA reads TGCAGTGCTAAAAAGACTAGCGGGGGGGCCGGGAACGAGCAGTACTTC.